The entry below gives a single TCR beta chain sequence along with its context. Its specificity is unknown. Method: immunoSEQ multiplex PCR; TCRdb's copy keeps in-frame clones and lacks some. The profile shows fewer than 95,000 clones, about 89% of them singletons. This entry comes from a study of T cell responses to AZD1222 COVID-19 vaccine. Germline V gives CDR1 ENHRY, CDR2 SYGVKD. The V gene lost 0 bases and the J gene lost 2 bases, with 7 bases spanning the gap. The CDR3 consists of 15 residues. Broader study findings: Donor demographics were predominantly white British with a female majority; clonal diversity may be underestimated. The study found Spike-specific TCR breadth and depth rose after two AZD1222 doses. The study reported that nearly half of spike-specific TCRs target unmutated variant regions.

The gene calls are TRBV10-3 and TRBJ2-2; D remains ambiguous. The sequence was collected from an adult who received the AZD1222 COVID-19 vaccine. The sample was peripheral blood, taken 28 days after the second AZD1222 dose. CDR3 DNA sequence: TGTGCCATCAGTGAGTCTCCGACAAACACCGGGGAGCTGTTTTTT. It specifies CAISESPTNTGELFF.